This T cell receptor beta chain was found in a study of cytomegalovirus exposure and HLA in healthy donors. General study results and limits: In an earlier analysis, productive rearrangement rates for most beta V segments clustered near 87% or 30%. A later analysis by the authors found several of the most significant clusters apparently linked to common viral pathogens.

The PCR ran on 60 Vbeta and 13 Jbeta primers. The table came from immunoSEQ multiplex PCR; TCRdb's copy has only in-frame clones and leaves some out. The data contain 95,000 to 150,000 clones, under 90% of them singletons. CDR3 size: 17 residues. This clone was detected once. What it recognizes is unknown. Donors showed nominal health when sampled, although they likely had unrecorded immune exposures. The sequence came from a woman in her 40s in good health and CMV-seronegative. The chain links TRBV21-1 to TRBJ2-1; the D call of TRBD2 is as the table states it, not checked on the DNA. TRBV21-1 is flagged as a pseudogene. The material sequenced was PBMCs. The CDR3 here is CASTLFWKLAGGYEQFF. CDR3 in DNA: TGTGCCAGCACCCTATTCTGGAAACTAGCGGGAGGCTATGAGCAGTTCTTC.